These 14 T cell receptor beta chains share one sample of origin, sequenced in a study of cytomegalovirus exposure and HLA in healthy donors. It was with 60 Vbeta and 13 Jbeta primers that the PCR ran. Repertoires were generated with immunoSEQ multiplex PCR, while TCRdb's copy carries only in-frame clones and drops some. This sample carries roughly 92,000 clones, around 81% of them seen once, and the ten largest clones take about 3.9%. The sample consisted of PBMCs. The receptors stem from a woman aged 65 to 85 in good health and CMV-seropositive.

The genes are TRBV5-4 and TRBJ1-3; 8 nucleotides align to TRBD1. Germline trimming cut 4 bases from V and 4 bases from J; bases unmatched to any gene: 7. This CDR3 has 15 residues. The germline V gene has CDR1 SGHNT and CDR2 YYREEE (reference sequence). The CDR3 nucleotides read TGTGCCAGCAGCCGAGACAGGGGTAGAGGAAACACCATATATTTT. This encodes CASSRDRGRGNTIYF.

In DNA form, the CDR3 reads TGTGCCATCAGTGAAACAGGGTGGGGAGCTTTCTTT. Its protein product is CAISETGWGAFF. V usage is TRBV10-3 and J usage is TRBJ1-1; TRBD1 might be the D (6 bases). The V end was cut by 3 bases, the J end by 10 bases, with 12 bases between. The CDR3 length is 12 residues. In germline, CDR1 is ENHRY, CDR2 SYGVKD.

This clone was observed once. The genes are TRBV28 and TRBJ2-3, with 13 bases aligning to TRBD2. CDR3 length: 16 residues. The V gene's germline CDR1 is MDHEN and CDR2 SYDVKM. V was pared by 10 bases and J by 5 bases, with 12 bases of the junction left unmatched. CDR3 residues: CATSTRLAGGQDTQYF. CDR3 nucleotide sequence: TGTGCCACCAGCACGAGACTAGCGGGAGGTCAAGATACGCAGTATTTT.

In regard to this clone: Because the CDR3's place on the DNA is in doubt, the DNA is left out and the CDR3 is given as listed by TCRdb. The CDR3: CASSVGGGTEFF. The chain carries TRBV9 and TRBJ2-1; the table's D call, TRBD2, has no DNA check behind it. Germline-derived CDR1 and CDR2 are SGDLS and YYNGEE. The CDR3 is 12 residues long, ends included.

J is TRBJ1-6 and V is TRBV15, with D possibly being TRBD1 (5 bases). Looked up from germline, CDR1 is LNHNV and CDR2 is YYDKDF (reference sequence). The V gene lost 1 base and the J gene lost 7 bases, with 11 bases spanning the gap. The CDR3 extends over 15 amino acids. The CDR3 loop is CATSRGRVPNSPLHF. Written as DNA, the CDR3 is TGTGCCACCAGCAGAGGCAGGGTTCCCAATTCACCCCTCCACTTT.

The chain joins TRBV27 to TRBJ1-1, with D possibly matching TRBD1 (6 bases). Germline V gives CDR1 MNHEY, CDR2 SMNVEV (reference sequence). The CDR3 is 14 amino acids. The V end was cut by 6 bases, the J end by 4 bases, with 15 bases between. CDR3 nucleotide sequence: TGTGCCAGCAGGGTCGCAGGGGTCAGCACTGAAGCTTTCTTT. Amino acid sequence: CASRVAGVSTEAFF.

Only one count was recorded for this clone. The chain uses TRBV11-3 and TRBJ2-2; 7 positions agree with TRBD1. Germline values: CDR1 SGHNT, CDR2 YENEEA. J lost 3 bases, V lost 1 base, and 2 bases had no gene match. This CDR3 is 15 amino acids long. The CDR3 region is CASSLGDRDTGELFF. CDR3 DNA: TGTGCCAGCAGCTTAGGGGACAGAGACACCGGGGAGCTGTTTTTT.

V gene TRBV6-6 combines with J gene TRBJ2-2, with D maybe TRBD2 (5 bases). Trimming removed 10 bases from V and 3 bases from J, with 18 bases in between. The CDR3 has 15 amino acids. The germline V gene has CDR1 MNHNY and CDR2 SVGAGI (reference sequence). The CDR3 region has the DNA TGTGCCACCCCCCGCCAGCGGACCTACACCGGGGAGCTGTTTTTT. Its protein is CATPRQRTYTGELFF.

The rearrangement links TRBV5-8 to TRBJ1-5; D gene uncertain. This CDR3 has 15 residues. Germline-derived CDR1 and CDR2 are SGHTS and YDEGEE. V gave up 1 base and J gave up 0 bases, with 8 bases separating them. CDR3 amino acids: CASSLRVYSNQPQHF. The CDR3 DNA reads TGTGCCAGCAGCTTGAGAGTCTATAGCAATCAGCCCCAGCATTTT. Full variable domain (missing parts from reference TRBV5-8 and TRBJ1-5): EAGVTQSPTHLIKTRGQQATLRCSPISGHTSVYWYQQALGLGLQFLLWYDEGEERNRGNFPPRFSGRQFPNYSSELNVNALELEDSALYLCASSLRVYSNQPQHFGDGTRLSIL.

The V gene is TRBV2, the J gene TRBJ2-7; TRBD1 matches 12 bases. This CDR3 comprises 15 residues. Germline lookup yields CDR1 SNHLY and CDR2 FYNNEI. Losses at the gene ends were 7 bases for V and 6 bases for J; bases not matched to a gene: 10. CDR3 nucleotide sequence: TGTGCCAGCACTAAAACCGGGACAGGGGGCCGCGAGCAGTACTTC. It specifies CASTKTGTGGREQYF.

This chain links TRBV7-3 with TRBJ2-3; 10 bases align to TRBD2. The CDR3 runs 15 residues. J lost 1 base, V lost 4 bases, and 2 bases had no gene match. The germline V gene encodes CDR1 SGHTA and CDR2 FQGTGA. The CDR3 is CASSSGTSGTDTQYF. CDR3 nucleotide sequence: TGTGCCAGCAGCTCCGGGACTAGCGGCACAGATACGCAGTATTTT.

The rearrangement joins TRBV4-1 to TRBJ1-2, with D hard to call. V lost 0 bases and J 4 bases, leaving 15 bases between the germline ends. The germline gives CDR1 MGHRA, CDR2 YSYEKL. This CDR3 is 16 amino acids long. The CDR3 coding sequence is TGCGCCAGCAGCCAAGAGTCGAACCACCGGGGCTATGGCTACACCTTC. This sequence encodes CASSQESNHRGYGYTF.

The gene calls are TRBV4-1 and TRBJ2-7; D might be TRBD2 (6 bases). The CDR3 has 15 amino acids. Between the trimmed V and J ends, which lost 4 bases and 4 bases, there was a span of 17 bases. The germline V gene encodes CDR1 MGHRA and CDR2 YSYEKL. CDR3: CASSRGGTDSYEQYF. Written as DNA, the CDR3 is TGCGCCAGCAGCCGGGGCGGGACGGACTCTTACGAGCAGTACTTC.

This clone was seen a handful of times. The chain is built from TRBV5-1 and TRBJ2-2; D possibly corresponds to TRBD2 (6 bases). CDR1 and CDR2 from the germline V gene are SGHRS and YFSETQ. Trimming pared 0 bases from V and 1 base from J, leaving 13 bases between. This CDR3 spans 17 amino acids. The DNA of the CDR3 is TGCGCCAGCAGCTTGGTTTCTGCGGGAAAGAACACCGGGGAGCTGTTTTTT. It translates to CASSLVSAGKNTGELFF.